The 13 T cell receptor beta chains reported below all come from one sample, sequenced in a study of blood T cell repertoires in COVID-19. Assay: immunoSEQ multiplex PCR; the TCRdb copy retains only in-frame clones and omits some. The sample carries approximately 300,000 clones, about 90% recorded once. Sample: peripheral blood. These receptors were collected from a man between 18 and 29 years old who had recovered from COVID-19.

This chain links TRBV2 with TRBJ1-6; 7 bases fit TRBD1. Germline V gene lookup returns CDR1 SNHLY and CDR2 FYNNEI. The V segment lost 2 bases and the J segment 10 bases; nucleotides outside the gene matches: 8. This CDR3 spans 15 amino acids. The CDR3 loop is CASSENLGGGSPLHF. The CDR3 bases are TGTGCCAGCAGTGAAAACCTAGGGGGCGGGTCACCCCTCCACTTT.

This chain connects TRBV29-1 to TRBJ1-2, with 8 positions matching TRBD1. V lost 6 bases to trimming and J lost 0 bases; unmatched junction nucleotides: 9. CDR3 length: 15 residues. Germline V gene sequence: CDR1 SQVTM, CDR2 ANQGSEA. For the CDR3, the DNA is TGCAGCGTCCAGGACAGGGACACCACTAACTATGGCTACACCTTC. Translating it yields CSVQDRDTTNYGYTF. The entire variable domain, with the rest obtained from reference TRBV29-1 and TRBJ1-2, is as follows: SAVISQKPSRDICQRGTSLTIQCQVDSQVTMMFWYRQQPGQSLTLIATANQGSEATYESGFVIDKFPISRPNLTFSTLTVSNMSPEDSSIYLCSVQDRDTTNYGYTFGSGTRLTVV.

V is TRBV25-1 and J is TRBJ1-2, with D tentatively TRBD1 (6 bases). V was trimmed by 6 bases and J by 2 bases, leaving 16 bases between them. CDR3 length: 15 amino acids. Germline CDR1 is MGHDK and CDR2 is SYGVNS. CDR3: CASSFPGRGNYGYTF. The CDR3 region has the DNA TGTGCCAGCAGCTTCCCCGGCAGGGGCAACTATGGCTACACCTTC.

V is TRBV5-1 and J is TRBJ1-2; D might be TRBD1 (5 bases). The CDR3 consists of 16 residues. With 1 base removed from V and 0 bases from J, the gap between germline ends came to 13 bases. In germline, CDR1 is SGHRS, CDR2 YFSETQ. The CDR3 DNA reads as TGCGCCAGCAGCTTGTGGTCCGGGGGAGCTAACTATGGCTACACCTTC. Translation gives CASSLWSGGANYGYTF. Complete variable domain (other parts from reference TRBV5-1 and TRBJ1-2): KAGVTQTPRYLIKTRGQQVTLSCSPISGHRSVSWYQQTPGQGLQFLFEYFSETQRNKGNFPGRFSGRQFSNSRSEMNVSTLELGDSALYLCASSLWSGGANYGYTFGSGTRLTVV.

This rearrangement joins TRBV6-5 to TRBJ2-7, with 10 bases aligning to TRBD1. CDR1 is MNHEY, CDR2 SVGAGI, per germline. CDR3 length: 14 residues. The V segment lost 6 bases and the J segment 1 base; nucleotides outside the gene matches: 3. The CDR3: CASSGTGVSYEQYF. CDR3 coding DNA: TGTGCCAGCAGCGGGACAGGGGTATCCTACGAGCAGTACTTC.

This clone was seen a handful of times. J is TRBJ2-1 and V is TRBV11-2; the match to TRBD2 covers 10 bases. V lost 10 bases and J lost 2; bases outside the gene matches: 17. This CDR3 is built from 18 residues. Germline V gene lookup returns CDR1 SGHAT and CDR2 FQNNGV. The CDR3 protein is CATSLGGSGGMTYNEQFF. The CDR3 DNA follows: TGTGCCACTTCACTAGGAGGTAGCGGGGGGATGACCTACAATGAGCAGTTCTTC.

This chain joins TRBV5-4 and TRBJ2-7; 7 bases fit TRBD2. Germline V CDR1 and CDR2: SGHNT, YYREEE (reference sequence). There are 15 residues in the CDR3. With V trimmed by 3 bases and J by 7 bases, 13 bases remained unmatched. The CDR3 protein is CASSSLGGGPGEQYF. CDR3 in DNA: TGTGCCAGCAGCTCCCTCGGGGGAGGGCCTGGGGAGCAGTACTTC.

This clone was seen only once. The rearrangement links TRBV19 to TRBJ2-2, with 7 bases that match TRBD2. CDR1 is LNHDA and CDR2 is SQIVND in the germline V gene (reference sequence). This CDR3 is built from 15 residues. The V gene end was trimmed by 3 bases and the J gene end by 2 bases; junction bases not matched to a gene: 3. Here the CDR3 reads CASSIRGVNTGELFF. CDR3 DNA sequence: TGTGCCAGTAGTATTCGGGGGGTTAACACCGGGGAGCTGTTTTTT.

The chain is built from TRBV29-1 and TRBJ2-1; D ambiguous. The germline gives CDR1 SQVTM, CDR2 ANQGSEA. Trimming pared 4 bases from V and 0 bases from J, leaving 10 bases between. The CDR3 is 14 residues long. CDR3 in DNA: TGCAGCGTTGTAGGCCAGGACTCCTACAATGAGCAGTTCTTC. It translates to CSVVGQDSYNEQFF.

V gene TRBV7-6 combines with J gene TRBJ2-7; the match to TRBD2 covers 8 bases. The junction had 7 bases not matched to a gene; V was cut back by 4 bases and J by 2 bases. The CDR3 is 15 residues long. Germline V lookup: CDR1 SGHVS, CDR2 FNYEAQ. CDR3 amino acids: CASSSSTSAPYEQYF. The CDR3 nucleotides read TGTGCCAGCAGCTCCTCGACTAGCGCTCCCTACGAGCAGTACTTC.

This clone appeared a single time. The CDR3: CASSPAPRGGSPLHF. In DNA, the CDR3 is TGTGCCAGTAGCCCCGCGCCCAGGGGCGGTTCACCCCTCCACTTT. The V call is TRBV19, the J call TRBJ1-6; tentative D call: TRBD1 (6 bases). The V gene's germline CDR1 is LNHDA and CDR2 SQIVND (reference sequence). This CDR3 has 15 amino acids. The V gene lost 6 bases and the J gene lost 9 bases, with 18 bases spanning the gap. The entire variable domain, with the rest obtained from reference TRBV19 and TRBJ1-6, is as follows: DGGITQSPKYLFRKEGQNVTLSCEQNLNHDAMYWYRQDPGQGLRLIYYSQIVNDFQKGDIAEGYSVSREKKESFPLTVTSAQKNPTAFYLCASSPAPRGGSPLHFGNGTRLTVT.

V gene TRBV10-2 combines with J gene TRBJ2-3; 13 positions match TRBD2. Germline V lookup: CDR1 WSHSY, CDR2 SAAADI. CDR3 length equals 14 residues. Trimming at V came to 6 bases and at J to 8 bases, leaving 5 bases not matched to a gene. The CDR3 sequence is CASRTSGGFGTQYF. CDR3 coding DNA: TGCGCCAGCAGGACTAGCGGGGGGTTTGGTACGCAGTATTTT.

The CDR3 is CASRDGPAQSYNEQFF. The CDR3 DNA sequence: TGTGCCAGCAGGGATGGGCCGGCCCAATCCTACAATGAGCAGTTCTTC. The chain uses TRBV7-2 and TRBJ2-1; no firm D call. Germline V lookup: CDR1 SGHTA, CDR2 FQGNSA. The CDR3 contains 16 residues. V dropped 6 bases and J dropped 1 base, with 16 bases sitting between them.